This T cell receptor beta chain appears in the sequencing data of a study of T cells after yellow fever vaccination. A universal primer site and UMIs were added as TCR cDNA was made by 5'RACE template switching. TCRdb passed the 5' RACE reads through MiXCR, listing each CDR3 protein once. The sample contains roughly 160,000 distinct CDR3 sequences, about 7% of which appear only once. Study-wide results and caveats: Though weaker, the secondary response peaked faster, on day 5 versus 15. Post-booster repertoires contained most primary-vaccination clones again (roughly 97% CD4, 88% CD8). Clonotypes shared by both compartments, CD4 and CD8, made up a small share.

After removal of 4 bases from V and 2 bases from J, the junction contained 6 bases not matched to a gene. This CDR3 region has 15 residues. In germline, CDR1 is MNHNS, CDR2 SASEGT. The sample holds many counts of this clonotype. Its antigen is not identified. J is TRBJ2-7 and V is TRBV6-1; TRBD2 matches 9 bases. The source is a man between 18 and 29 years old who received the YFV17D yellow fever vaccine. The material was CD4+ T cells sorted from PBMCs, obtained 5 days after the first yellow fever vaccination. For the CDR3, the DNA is TGTGCCAGCAGTGCGCGGGGGGGCCCTCCCTACGAGCAGTACTTC. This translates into CASSARGGPPYEQYF.